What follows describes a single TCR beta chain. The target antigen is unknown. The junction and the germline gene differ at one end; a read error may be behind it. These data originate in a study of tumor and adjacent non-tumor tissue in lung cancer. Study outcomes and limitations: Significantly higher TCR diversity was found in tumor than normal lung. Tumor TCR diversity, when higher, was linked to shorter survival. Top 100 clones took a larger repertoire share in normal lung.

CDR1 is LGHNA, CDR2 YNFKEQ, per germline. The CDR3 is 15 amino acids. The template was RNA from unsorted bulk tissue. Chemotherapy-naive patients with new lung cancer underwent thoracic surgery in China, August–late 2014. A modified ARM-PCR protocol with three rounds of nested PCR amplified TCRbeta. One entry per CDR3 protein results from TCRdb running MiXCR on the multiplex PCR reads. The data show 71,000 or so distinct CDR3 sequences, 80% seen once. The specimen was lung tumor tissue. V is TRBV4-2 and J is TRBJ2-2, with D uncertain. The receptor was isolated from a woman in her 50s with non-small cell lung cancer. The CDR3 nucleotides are TGTGCTAGCAGCCAAGCTCTCAACAGTGCCGGGGAGCTGTTTTTT. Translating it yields CASSQALNSAGELFF.